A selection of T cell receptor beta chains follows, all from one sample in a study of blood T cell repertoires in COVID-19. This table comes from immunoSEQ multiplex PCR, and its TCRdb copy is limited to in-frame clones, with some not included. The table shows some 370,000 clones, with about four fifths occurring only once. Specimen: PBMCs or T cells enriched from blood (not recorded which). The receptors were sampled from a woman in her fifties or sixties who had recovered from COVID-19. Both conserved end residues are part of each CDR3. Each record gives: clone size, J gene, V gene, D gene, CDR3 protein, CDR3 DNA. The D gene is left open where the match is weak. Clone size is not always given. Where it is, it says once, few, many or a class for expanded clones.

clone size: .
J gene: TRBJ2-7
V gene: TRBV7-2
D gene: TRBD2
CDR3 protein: CASSLGTSGSAYEQYF
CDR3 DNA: TGTGCCAGCAGCTTAGGGACTAGCGGGTCCGCCTACGAGCAGTACTTC

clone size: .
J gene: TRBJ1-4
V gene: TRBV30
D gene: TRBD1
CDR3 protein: CAWSAGQSLTGQKLFF
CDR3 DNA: TGTGCCTGGAGTGCGGGACAGTCACTCACCGGACAAAAACTGTTTTTT

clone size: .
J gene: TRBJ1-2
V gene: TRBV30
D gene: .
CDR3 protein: CAWIPHGVFYGYTF
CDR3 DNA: TGTGCCTGGATTCCCCACGGGGTTTTCTATGGCTACACCTTC

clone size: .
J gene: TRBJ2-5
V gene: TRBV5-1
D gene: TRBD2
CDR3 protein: CASSFVGLEETQYF
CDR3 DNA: TGCGCCAGCAGCTTCGTGGGACTAGAAGAGACCCAGTACTTC

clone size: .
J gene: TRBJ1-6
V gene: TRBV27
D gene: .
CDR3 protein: CASSPSTGIGPLHF
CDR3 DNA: TGTGCCAGCAGTCCCTCCACAGGGATCGGTCCCCTCCACTTT

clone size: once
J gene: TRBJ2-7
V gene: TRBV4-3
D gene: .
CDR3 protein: CASSQVSGSREQYF
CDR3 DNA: TGCGCCAGCAGCCAAGTCTCAGGGTCCCGCGAGCAGTACTTC

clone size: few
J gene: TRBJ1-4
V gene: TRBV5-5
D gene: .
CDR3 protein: CASSPAVPATEKLFF
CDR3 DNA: TGTGCCAGCAGCCCCGCGGTGCCAGCCACCGAAAAACTGTTTTTT

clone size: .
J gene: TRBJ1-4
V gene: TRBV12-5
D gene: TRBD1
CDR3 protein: CASGLLQGGNEKLFF
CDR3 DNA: TGTGCTAGTGGTTTGCTACAGGGGGGTAATGAAAAACTGTTTTTT

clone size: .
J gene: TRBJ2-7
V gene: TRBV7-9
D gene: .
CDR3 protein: CASSFGAGVPYEQYF
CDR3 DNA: TGTGCCAGCAGCTTTGGGGCAGGGGTGCCCTACGAGCAGTACTTC

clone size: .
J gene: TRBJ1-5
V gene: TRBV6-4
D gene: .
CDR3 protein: CASSARGGQPQHF
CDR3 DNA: TGTGCCAGCAGTGCTAGGGGCGGTCAGCCCCAGCATTTT

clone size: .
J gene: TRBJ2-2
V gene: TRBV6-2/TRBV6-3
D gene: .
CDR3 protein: CASSYLSRRAGELFF
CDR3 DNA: TGTGCCAGCAGTTACCTCTCCAGGCGCGCCGGGGAGCTGTTTTTT

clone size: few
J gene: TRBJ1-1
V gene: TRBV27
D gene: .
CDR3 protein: CASSSGGPNTEAFF
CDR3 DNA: TGTGCCAGCAGTTCCGGGGGGCCGAACACTGAAGCTTTCTTT

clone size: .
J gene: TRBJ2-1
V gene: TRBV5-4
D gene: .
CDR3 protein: CASSLDRVQFF
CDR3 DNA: TGTGCCAGCAGCTTGGACAGGGTACAGTTCTTC

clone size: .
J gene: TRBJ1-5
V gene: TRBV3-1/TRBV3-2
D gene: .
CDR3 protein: CASNPPLRAGNQPQHF
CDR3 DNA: TGTGCCAGCAACCCACCCTTGAGGGCGGGCAATCAGCCCCAGCATTTT

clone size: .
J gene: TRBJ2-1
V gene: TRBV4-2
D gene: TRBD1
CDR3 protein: CASSRTGASNNEQFF
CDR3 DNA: TGTGCCAGCAGCCGAACAGGGGCGTCTAACAATGAGCAGTTCTTC

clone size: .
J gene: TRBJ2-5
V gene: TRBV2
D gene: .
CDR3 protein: CASSRISEQETQYF
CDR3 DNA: TGTGCCAGCAGTCGAATTAGCGAACAAGAGACCCAGTACTTC

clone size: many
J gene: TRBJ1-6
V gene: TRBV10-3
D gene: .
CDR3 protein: CAISAAGPNSPLHF
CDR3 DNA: TGTGCCATCAGTGCAGCAGGGCCGAATTCACCCCTCCACTTT

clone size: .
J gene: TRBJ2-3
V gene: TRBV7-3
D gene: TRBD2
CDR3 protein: CASSLKGLAGVGTDTQYF
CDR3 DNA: TGTGCCAGCAGCTTAAAGGGACTAGCGGGAGTGGGCACAGATACGCAGTATTTT

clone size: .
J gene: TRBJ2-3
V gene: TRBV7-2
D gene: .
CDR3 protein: CASSGEGVGAETQYF
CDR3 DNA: TGTGCCAGCAGCGGAGAGGGGGTAGGGGCGGAAACGCAGTATTTT

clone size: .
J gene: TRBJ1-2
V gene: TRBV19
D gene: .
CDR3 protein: CASSMAGSPTF
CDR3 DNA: TGTGCCAGTAGTATGGCCGGGTCGCCCACCTTC

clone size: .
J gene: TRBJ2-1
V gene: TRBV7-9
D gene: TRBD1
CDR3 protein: CASSGQAGFYEQFF
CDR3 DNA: TGTGCCAGCAGTGGACAGGCTGGATTTTATGAGCAGTTCTTC

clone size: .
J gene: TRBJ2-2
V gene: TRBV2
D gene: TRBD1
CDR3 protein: CASSLGQGGNTGELFF
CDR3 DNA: TGTGCCAGCAGCCTGGGACAGGGGGGGAACACCGGGGAGCTGTTTTTT

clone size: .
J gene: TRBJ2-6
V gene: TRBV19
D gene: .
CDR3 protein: CASSIGTGFSLSGANVLTF
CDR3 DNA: TGTGCCAGTAGTATAGGTACAGGCTTCTCTCTCTCTGGGGCCAACGTCCTGACTTTC

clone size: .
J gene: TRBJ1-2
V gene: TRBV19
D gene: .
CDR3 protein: CATTANYGYTF
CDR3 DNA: TGTGCCACCACAGCTAACTATGGCTACACCTTC

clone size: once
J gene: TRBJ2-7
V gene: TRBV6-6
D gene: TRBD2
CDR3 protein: CASSHGLAGREQYF
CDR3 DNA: TGTGCCAGCAGCCACGGACTAGCGGGGAGGGAGCAGTACTTC

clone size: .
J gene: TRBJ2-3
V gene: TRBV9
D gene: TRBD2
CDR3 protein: CASSVDPGGSDTQYF
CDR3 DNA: TGTGCCAGCAGCGTAGACCCGGGAGGGTCGGATACGCAGTATTTT

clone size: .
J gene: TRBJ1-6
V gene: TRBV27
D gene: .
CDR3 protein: CATRASSYSSSPLHF
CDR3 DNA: TGTGCCACGAGGGCCAGCTCCTACAGTAGTTCACCCCTCCACTTT

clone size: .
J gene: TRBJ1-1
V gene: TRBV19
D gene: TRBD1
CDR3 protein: CASSIGDRDKAFF
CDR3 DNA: TGTGCCAGTAGTATAGGGGACAGGGATAAAGCTTTCTTT

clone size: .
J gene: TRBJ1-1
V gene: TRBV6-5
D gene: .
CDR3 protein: CASPGLTEAFF
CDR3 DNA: TGTGCCAGCCCCGGACTCACCGAAGCTTTCTTT

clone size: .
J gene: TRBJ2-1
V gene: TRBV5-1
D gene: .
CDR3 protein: CASSITEPPYNEQFF
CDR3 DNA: TGCGCCAGCAGCATTACAGAGCCCCCCTACAATGAGCAGTTCTTC

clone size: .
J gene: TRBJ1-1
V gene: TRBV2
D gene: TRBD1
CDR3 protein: CASSVVLGGQTEAFF
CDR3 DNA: TGTGCCAGCAGTGTGGTTTTAGGGGGACAGACTGAAGCTTTCTTT

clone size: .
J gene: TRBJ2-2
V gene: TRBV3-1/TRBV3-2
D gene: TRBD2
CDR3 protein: CASSQDNLAGGTGELFF
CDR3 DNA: TGTGCCAGCAGCCAAGATAACCTAGCGGGAGGGACCGGGGAGCTGTTTTTT

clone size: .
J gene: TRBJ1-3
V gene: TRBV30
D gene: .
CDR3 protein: CAWGWTDYSGNTIYF
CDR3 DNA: TGTGCCTGGGGTTGGACAGACTACTCTGGAAACACCATATATTTT

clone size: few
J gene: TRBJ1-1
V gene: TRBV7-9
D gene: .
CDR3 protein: CASSIGTENTEAFF
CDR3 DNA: TGTGCCAGCAGCATCGGTACCGAGAACACTGAAGCTTTCTTT

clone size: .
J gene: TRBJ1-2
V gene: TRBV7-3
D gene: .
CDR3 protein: CASSPEDNGYTF
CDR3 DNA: TGTGCCAGCAGCCCAGAAGACAATGGCTACACCTTC

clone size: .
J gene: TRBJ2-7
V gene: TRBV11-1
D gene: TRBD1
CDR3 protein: CASSRGQALYEQYF
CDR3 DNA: TGTGCCAGCAGCCGCGGACAGGCCCTCTACGAGCAGTACTTC

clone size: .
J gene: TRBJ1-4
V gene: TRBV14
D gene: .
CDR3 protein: CASSQEAGNEKLFF
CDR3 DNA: TGTGCCAGCAGCCAAGAGGCCGGGAATGAAAAACTGTTTTTT

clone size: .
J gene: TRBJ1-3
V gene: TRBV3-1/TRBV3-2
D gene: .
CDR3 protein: CASSQGTTPGNTIYF
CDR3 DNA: TGTGCCAGCAGCCAAGGGACAACCCCTGGAAACACCATATATTTT

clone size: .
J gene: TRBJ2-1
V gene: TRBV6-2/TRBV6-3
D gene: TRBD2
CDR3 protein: CASSTGLAGDRFF
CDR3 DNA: TGTGCCAGCAGTACGGGACTAGCGGGAGACCGTTTCTTC

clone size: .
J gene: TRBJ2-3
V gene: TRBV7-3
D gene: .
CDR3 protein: CASSPPEGDTQYF
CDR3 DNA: TGTGCCAGCAGCCCACCCGAGGGAGATACGCAGTATTTT

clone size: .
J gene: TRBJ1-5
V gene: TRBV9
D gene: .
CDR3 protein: CASSLDPGSGNQPQHF
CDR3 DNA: TGTGCCAGCAGCCTCGACCCCGGGTCGGGTAATCAGCCCCAGCATTTT

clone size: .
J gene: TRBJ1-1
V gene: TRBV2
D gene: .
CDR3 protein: CASSESLPYEAFF
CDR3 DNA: TGTGCCAGCAGTGAGTCTCTTCCCTATGAAGCTTTCTTT

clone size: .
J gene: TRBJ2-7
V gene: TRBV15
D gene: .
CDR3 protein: CATSMPRTYPYEQYF
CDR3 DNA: TGTGCCACCAGCATGCCGAGGACATACCCCTACGAGCAGTACTTC

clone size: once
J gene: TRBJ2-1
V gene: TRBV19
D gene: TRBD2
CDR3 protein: CASSIGLAGYNEQFF
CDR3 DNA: TGTGCCAGTAGTATTGGCCTAGCGGGTTACAATGAGCAGTTCTTC

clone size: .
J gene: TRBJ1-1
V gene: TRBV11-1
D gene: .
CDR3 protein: CASSLGGRFTEAFF
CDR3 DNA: TGTGCCAGCAGCTTAGGGGGGAGGTTCACTGAAGCTTTCTTT

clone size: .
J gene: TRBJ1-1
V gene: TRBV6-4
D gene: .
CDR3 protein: CASSGQAGTEAFF
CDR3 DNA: TGTGCCAGCAGTGGACAGGCAGGCACTGAAGCTTTCTTT

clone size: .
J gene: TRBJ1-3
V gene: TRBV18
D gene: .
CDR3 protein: CASSPIKGNGNTIYF
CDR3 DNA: TGTGCCAGCTCACCCATAAAGGGGAATGGAAACACCATATATTTT

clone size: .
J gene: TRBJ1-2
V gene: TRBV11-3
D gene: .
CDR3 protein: CASSLGTGMGYGYTF
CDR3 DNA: TGTGCCAGCAGCTTAGGTACAGGGATGGGCTATGGCTACACCTTC

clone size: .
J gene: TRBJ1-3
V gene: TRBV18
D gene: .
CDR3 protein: CASSPQDSSGNTIYF
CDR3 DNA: TGTGCCAGCTCACCACAGGACAGCTCTGGAAACACCATATATTTT

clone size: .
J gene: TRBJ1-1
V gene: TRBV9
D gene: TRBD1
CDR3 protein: CASSLQGETEAFF
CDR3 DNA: TGTGCCAGCAGCCTCCAGGGGGAGACTGAAGCTTTCTTT

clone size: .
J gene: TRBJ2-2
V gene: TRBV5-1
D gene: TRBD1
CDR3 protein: CASSLPGGWSGELFF
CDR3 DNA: TGCGCCAGCAGCTTACCAGGGGGATGGTCCGGGGAGCTGTTTTTT

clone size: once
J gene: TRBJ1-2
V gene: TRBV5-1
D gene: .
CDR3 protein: CASSLAGDYYGYTF
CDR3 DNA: TGCGCCAGCAGCTTGGCCGGTGACTACTATGGCTACACCTTC

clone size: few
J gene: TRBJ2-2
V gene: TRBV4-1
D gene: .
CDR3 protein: CASSATNTGELFF
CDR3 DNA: TGCGCCAGCAGCGCAACTAACACCGGGGAGCTGTTTTTT

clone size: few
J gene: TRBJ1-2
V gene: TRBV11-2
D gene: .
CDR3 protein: CASSISGGYGYTF
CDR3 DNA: TGTGCCAGCAGCATTAGCGGCGGCTATGGCTACACCTTC